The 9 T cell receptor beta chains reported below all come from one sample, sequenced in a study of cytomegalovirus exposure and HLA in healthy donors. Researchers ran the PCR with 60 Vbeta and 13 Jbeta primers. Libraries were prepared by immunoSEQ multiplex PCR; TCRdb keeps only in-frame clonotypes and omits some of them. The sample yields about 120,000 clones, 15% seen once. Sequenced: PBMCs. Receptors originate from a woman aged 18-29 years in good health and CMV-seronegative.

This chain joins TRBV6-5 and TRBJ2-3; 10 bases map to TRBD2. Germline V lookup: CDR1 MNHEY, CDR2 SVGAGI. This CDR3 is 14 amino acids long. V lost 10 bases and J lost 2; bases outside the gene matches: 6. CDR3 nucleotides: TGTGCCACCCCTAGCGGGAGAGACACAGATACGCAGTATTTT. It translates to CATPSGRDTDTQYF.

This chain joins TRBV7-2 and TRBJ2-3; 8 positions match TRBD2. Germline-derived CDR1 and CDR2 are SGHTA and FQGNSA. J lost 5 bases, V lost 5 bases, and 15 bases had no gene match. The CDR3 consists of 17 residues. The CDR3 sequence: CASSALFGGAVIDTQYF. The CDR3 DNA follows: TGTGCCAGCAGCGCACTCTTCGGGGGGGCGGTTATAGATACGCAGTATTTT.

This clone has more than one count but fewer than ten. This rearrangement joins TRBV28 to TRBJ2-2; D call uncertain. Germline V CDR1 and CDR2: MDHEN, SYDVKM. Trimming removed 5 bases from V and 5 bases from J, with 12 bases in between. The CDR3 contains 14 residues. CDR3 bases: TGTGCCAGCAGTGTAGCCGGAGAGACCGGGGAGCTGTTTTTT. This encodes CASSVAGETGELFF. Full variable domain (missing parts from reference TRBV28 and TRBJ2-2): DVKVTQSSRYLVKRTGEKVFLECVQDMDHENMFWYRQDPGLGLRLIYFSYDVKMKEKGDIPEGYSVSREKKERFSLILESASTNQTSMYLCASSVAGETGELFFGEGSRLTVL.

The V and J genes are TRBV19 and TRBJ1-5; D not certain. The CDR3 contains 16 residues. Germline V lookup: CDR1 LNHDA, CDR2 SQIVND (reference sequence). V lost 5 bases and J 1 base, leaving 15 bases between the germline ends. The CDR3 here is CASSGEGRRSNQPQHF. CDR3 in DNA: TGTGCCAGTAGTGGGGAGGGAAGGAGGAGCAATCAGCCCCAGCATTTT.

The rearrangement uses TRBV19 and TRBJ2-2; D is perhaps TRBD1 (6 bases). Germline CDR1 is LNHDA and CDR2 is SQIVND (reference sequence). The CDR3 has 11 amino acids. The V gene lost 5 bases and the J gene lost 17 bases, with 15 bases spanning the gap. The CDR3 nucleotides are TGTGCCAGTAGTCGTGGCAGGGGCGAATTTTTT. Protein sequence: CASSRGRGEFF.

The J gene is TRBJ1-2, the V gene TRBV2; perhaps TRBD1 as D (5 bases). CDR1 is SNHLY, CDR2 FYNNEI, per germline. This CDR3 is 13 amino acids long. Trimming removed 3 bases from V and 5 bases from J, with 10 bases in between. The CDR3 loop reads CASSDRGRYGYTF. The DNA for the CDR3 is TGTGCCAGCAGTGATCGGGGGAGGTATGGCTACACCTTC.

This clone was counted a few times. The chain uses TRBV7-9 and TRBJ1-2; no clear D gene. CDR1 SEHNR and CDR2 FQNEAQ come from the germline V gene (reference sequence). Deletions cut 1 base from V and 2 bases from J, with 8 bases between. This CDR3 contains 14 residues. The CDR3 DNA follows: TGTGCCAGCAGCTTAGATCGCAGGAACTATGGCTACACCTTC. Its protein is CASSLDRRNYGYTF. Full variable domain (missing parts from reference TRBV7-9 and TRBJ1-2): DTGVSQNPRHKITKRGQNVTFRCDPISEHNRLYWYRQTLGQGPEFLTYFQNEAQLEKSRLLSDRFSAERPKGSFSTLEIQRTEQGDSAMYLCASSLDRRNYGYTFGSGTRLTVV.

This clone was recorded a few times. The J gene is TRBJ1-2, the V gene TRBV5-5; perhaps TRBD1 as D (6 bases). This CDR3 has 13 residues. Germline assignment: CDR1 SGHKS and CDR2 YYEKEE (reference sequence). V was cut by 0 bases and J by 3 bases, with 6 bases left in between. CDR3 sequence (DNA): TGTGCCAGCAGCTTGGGGACAGACTATGGCTACACCTTC. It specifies CASSLGTDYGYTF.

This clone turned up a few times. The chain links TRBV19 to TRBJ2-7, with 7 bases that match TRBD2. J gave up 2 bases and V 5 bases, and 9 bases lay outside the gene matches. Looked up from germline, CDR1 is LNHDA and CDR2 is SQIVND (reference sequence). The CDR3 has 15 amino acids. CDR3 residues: CASSQRTSLAYEQYF. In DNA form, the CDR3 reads TGTGCCAGTAGTCAGAGGACTAGTCTTGCCTACGAGCAGTACTTC.